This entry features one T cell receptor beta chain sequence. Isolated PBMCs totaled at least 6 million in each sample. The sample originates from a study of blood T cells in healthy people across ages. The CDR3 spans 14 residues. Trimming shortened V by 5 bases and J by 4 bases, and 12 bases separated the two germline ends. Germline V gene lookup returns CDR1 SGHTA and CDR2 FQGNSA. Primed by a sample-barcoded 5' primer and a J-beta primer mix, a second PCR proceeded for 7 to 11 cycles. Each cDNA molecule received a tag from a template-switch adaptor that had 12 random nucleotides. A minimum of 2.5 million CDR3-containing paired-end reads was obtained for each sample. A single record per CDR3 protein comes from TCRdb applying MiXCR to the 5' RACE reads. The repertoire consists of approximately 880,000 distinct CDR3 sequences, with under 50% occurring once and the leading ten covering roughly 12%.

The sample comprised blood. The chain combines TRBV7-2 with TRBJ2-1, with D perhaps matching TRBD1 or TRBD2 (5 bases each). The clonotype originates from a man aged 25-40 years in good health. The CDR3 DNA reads TGTGCCAGCAGCCGATATGGGACGTACAATGAGCAGTTCTTC. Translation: CASSRYGTYNEQFF.